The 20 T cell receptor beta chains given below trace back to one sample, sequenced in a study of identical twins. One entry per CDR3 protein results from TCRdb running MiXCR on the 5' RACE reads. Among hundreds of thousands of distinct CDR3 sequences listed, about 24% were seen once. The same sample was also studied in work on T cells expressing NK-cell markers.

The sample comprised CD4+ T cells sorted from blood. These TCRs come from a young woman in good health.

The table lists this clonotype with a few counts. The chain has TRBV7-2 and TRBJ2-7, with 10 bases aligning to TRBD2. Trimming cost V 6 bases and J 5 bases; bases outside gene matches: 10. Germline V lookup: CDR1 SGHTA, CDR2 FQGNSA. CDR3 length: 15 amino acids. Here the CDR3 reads CASSRYRTSGHEQYF. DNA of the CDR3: TGTGCCAGCAGTCGATACCGGACTAGCGGCCACGAGCAGTACTTC.

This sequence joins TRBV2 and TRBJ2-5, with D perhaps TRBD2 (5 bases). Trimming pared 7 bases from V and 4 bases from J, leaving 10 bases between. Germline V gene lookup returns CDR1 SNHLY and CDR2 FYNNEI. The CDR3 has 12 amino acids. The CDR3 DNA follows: TGTGCCAGCACCTACGGAGGAGAGACCCAGTACTTC. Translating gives CASTYGGETQYF.

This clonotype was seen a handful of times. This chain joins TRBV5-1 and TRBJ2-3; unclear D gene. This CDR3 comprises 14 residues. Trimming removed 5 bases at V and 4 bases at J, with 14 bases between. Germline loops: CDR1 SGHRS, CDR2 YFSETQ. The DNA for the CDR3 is TGCGCCAGCAGTCGTGACACTGCCCCAGATACGCAGTATTTT. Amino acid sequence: CASSRDTAPDTQYF.

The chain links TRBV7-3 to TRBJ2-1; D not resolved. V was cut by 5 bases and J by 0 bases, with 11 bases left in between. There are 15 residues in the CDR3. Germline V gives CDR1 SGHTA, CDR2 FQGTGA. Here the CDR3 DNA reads TGTGCCAGCAGCAGTAGCCCCAGCTCCTACAATGAGCAGTTCTTC. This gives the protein CASSSSPSSYNEQFF.

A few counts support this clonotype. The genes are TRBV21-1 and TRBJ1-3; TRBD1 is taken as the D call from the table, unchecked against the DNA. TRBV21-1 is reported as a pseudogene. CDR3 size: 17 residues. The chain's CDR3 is CASSEERWGGSGNTIYF. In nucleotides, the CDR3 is TGTGCCAGCAGCGAAGAGCGCTGGGGGGGTTCGGGAAACACCATATATTTT.

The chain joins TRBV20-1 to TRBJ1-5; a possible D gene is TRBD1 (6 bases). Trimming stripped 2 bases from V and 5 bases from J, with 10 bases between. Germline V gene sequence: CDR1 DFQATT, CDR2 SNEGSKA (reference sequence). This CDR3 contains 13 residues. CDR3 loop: CSARWTADQPQHF. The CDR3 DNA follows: TGCAGTGCTAGATGGACAGCAGATCAGCCCCAGCATTTT.

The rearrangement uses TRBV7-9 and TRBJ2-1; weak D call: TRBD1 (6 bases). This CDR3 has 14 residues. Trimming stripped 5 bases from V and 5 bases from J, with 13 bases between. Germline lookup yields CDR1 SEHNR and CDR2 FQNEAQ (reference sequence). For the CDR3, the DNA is TGTGCCAGCAGCCGCGTCACAGGGAACAATGAGCAGTTCTTC. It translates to CASSRVTGNNEQFF.

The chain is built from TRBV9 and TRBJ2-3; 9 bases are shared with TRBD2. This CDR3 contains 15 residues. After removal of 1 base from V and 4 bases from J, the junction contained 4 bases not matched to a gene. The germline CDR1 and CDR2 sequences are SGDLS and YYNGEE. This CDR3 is CASSVKAGGADTQYF. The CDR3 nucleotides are TGTGCCAGCAGCGTAAAAGCGGGAGGTGCAGATACGCAGTATTTT.

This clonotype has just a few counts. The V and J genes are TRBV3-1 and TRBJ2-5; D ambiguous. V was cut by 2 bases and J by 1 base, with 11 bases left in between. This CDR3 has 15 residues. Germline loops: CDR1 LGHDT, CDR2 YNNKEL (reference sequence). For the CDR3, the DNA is TGTGCCAGCAGCCAATCGGGCAGGTCCCAAGAGACCCAGTACTTC. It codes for CASSQSGRSQETQYF.

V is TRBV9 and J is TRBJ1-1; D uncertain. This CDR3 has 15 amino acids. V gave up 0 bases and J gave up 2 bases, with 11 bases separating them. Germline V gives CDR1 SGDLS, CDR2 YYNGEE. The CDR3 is CASSVEGGSNTEAFF. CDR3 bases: TGTGCCAGCAGCGTAGAGGGTGGTTCTAACACTGAAGCTTTCTTT.

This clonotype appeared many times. As DNA, the CDR3 is TGCGCCAGCAGCTTGGTAGGACTAAGAGGCTACGAGCAGTACTTC. Translating it yields CASSLVGLRGYEQYF. The gene calls are TRBV5-1 and TRBJ2-7, with a tentative D call TRBD2 (6 bases). The germline V and J ends were trimmed by 0 bases and 3 bases, with 13 bases remaining between them. This CDR3 has 15 residues. Germline CDR1 and CDR2: SGHRS and YFSETQ.

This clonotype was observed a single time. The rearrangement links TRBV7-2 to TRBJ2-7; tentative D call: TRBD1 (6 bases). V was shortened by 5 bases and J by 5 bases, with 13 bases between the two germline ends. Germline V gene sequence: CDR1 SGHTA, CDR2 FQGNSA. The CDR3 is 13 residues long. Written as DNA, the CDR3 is TGTGCCAGCAGCCAAACAGGGCTACACGAGCAGTACTTC. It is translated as CASSQTGLHEQYF. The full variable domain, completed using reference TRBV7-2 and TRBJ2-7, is GAGVSQSPSNKVTEKGKDVELRCDPISGHTALYWYRQSLGQGLEFLIYFQGNSAPDKSGLPSDRFSAERTGGSVSTLTIQRTQQEDSAVYLCASSQTGLHEQYFGPGTRLTVT.

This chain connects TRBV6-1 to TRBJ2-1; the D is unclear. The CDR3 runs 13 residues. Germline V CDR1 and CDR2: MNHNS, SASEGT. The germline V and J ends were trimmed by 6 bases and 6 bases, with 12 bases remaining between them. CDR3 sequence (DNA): TGTGCCAGCAGCCCCACTATGCCCAATGAGCAGTTCTTC. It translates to CASSPTMPNEQFF.

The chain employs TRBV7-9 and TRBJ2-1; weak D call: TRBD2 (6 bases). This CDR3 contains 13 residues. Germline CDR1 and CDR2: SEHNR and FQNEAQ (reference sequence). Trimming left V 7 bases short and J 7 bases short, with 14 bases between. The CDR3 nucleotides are TGTGCCAGCAAACCCGGAGGGGTGAATGAGCAGTTCTTC. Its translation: CASKPGGVNEQFF.

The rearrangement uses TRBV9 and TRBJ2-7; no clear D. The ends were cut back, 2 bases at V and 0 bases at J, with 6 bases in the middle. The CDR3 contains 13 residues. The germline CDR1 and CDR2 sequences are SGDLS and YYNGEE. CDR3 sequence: CASSVENSYEQYF. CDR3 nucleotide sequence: TGTGCCAGCAGCGTCGAGAACTCCTACGAGCAGTACTTC.

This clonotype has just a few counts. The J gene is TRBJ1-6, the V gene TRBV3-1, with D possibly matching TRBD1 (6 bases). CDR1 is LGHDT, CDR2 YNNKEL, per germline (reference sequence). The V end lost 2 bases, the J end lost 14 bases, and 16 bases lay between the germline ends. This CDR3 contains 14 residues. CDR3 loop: CASSQRGGGHALHF. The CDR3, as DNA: TGTGCCAGCAGCCAAAGAGGGGGTGGGCATGCCCTCCACTTT.

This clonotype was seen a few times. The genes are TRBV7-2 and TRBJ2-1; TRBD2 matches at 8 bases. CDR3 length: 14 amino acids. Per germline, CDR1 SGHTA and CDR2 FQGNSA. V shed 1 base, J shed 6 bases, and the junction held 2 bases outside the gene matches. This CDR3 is CASSLDGTSNEQFF. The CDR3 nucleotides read TGTGCCAGCAGCTTAGACGGGACTAGCAATGAGCAGTTCTTC.

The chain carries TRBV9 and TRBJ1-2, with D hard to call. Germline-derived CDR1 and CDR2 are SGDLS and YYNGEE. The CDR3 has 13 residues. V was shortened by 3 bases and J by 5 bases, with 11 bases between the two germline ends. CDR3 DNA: TGTGCCAGCAGCGGGGATCGTATTTATGGCTACACCTTC. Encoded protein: CASSGDRIYGYTF.

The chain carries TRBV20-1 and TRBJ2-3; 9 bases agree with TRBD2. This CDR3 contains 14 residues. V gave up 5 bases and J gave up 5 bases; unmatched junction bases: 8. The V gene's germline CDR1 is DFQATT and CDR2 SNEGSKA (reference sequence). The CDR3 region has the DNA TGCAGTGCTTACGGGGCGGGAGGGTTAGATACGCAGTATTTT. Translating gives CSAYGAGGLDTQYF.

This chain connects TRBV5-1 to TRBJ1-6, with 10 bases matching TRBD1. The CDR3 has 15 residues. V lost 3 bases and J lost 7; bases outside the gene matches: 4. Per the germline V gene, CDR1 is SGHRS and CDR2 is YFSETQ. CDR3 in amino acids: CASSWGQGRNSPLHF. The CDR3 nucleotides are TGCGCCAGCAGCTGGGGACAGGGGAGGAATTCACCCCTCCACTTT.